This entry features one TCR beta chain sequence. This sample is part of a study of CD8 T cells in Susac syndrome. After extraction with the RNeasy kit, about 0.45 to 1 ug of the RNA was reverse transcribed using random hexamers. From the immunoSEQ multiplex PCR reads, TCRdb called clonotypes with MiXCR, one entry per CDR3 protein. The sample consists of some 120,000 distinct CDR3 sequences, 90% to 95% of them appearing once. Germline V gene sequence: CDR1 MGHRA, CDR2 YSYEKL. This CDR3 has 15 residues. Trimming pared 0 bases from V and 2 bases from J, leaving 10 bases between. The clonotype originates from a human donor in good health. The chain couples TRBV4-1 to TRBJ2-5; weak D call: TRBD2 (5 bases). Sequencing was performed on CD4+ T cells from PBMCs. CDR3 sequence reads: CASSQERPGQETQYF. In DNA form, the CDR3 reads TGCGCCAGCAGCCAAGAGCGGCCGGGGCAAGAGACCCAGTACTTC.